One and the same sample provided the 15 T cell receptor beta chains below, sequenced in a study of CD8 T cells in Susac syndrome. RNA in amounts of about 0.5 to 1 ug was reverse transcribed with random hexamers. MiXCR, run by TCRdb on the immunoSEQ multiplex PCR reads, gives a single entry per CDR3 protein. The sample has 210,000 or so distinct CDR3 sequences; less than 95% are singletons. The sequencing sample was made of CD4+ T cells from PBMCs. These receptors were taken from a human donor with Susac syndrome.

The CDR3 sequence: CSVHEGNRNEQFF. CDR3 in DNA: TGCAGCGTTCATGAAGGGAATCGCAATGAGCAGTTCTTC. V is TRBV29-1 and J is TRBJ2-1; no clear D. V lost 5 bases and J 6 bases, leaving 14 bases between the germline ends. Germline V CDR1 and CDR2: SQVTM, ANQGSEA. The CDR3 is 13 residues long.

The table lists this clonotype with a count of one. The V and J genes are TRBV30 and TRBJ2-7, with 8 positions matching TRBD2. Unmatched junction bases numbered 5, after V lost 3 bases and J lost 4 bases. This CDR3 region has 13 residues. In germline, CDR1 is GTSNPN, CDR2 SVGIG (reference sequence). This chain's CDR3 is CAWSRLAGYEQYF. The CDR3 nucleotides are TGTGCCTGGAGCCGGTTAGCGGGGTACGAGCAGTACTTC.

This chain links TRBV10-3 with TRBJ1-2; D not resolved. Germline V lookup: CDR1 ENHRY, CDR2 SYGVKD. The CDR3 covers 13 residues. Trimming removed 3 bases from V and 4 bases from J, with 9 bases in between. In DNA form, the CDR3 reads TGTGCCATCAGTGACCCTAGCCTCTATGGCTACACCTTC. The encoded protein is CAISDPSLYGYTF.

J is TRBJ1-1 and V is TRBV2; a possible D gene is TRBD1 (6 bases). Germline CDR1 SNHLY, CDR2 FYNNEI. The CDR3 is 11 residues long. V was pared by 9 bases and J by 7 bases, with 12 bases between. DNA for the CDR3: TGTGCCAGTGGTCCGGACAGTGAAGCTTTCTTT. This sequence encodes CASGPDSEAFF.

The chain recombines TRBV6-2 or TRBV6-3 with TRBJ1-1, with D possibly matching TRBD1 (6 bases). CDR3 length: 13 residues. V was pared by 6 bases and J by 1 base, with 9 bases between. Germline lookup yields CDR1 MNHEY and CDR2 SVGEGT. Here the CDR3 DNA reads TGTGCCAGCAGCAAGACAGGGAACACTGAAGCTTTCTTT. Its translation is CASSKTGNTEAFF.

The J gene is TRBJ1-6, the V gene TRBV5-6; the D gene is possibly TRBD1 (6 bases). The ends were cut back, 4 bases at V and 0 bases at J, with 11 bases in the middle. Germline V gives CDR1 SGHDT, CDR2 YYEEEE. This CDR3 has 16 residues. The CDR3 sequence: CASSSQDSSYNSPLHF. The CDR3 DNA reads as TGTGCCAGCAGCAGCCAGGACAGCTCCTATAATTCACCCCTCCACTTT.

The gene calls are TRBV27 and TRBJ1-5; D is perhaps TRBD1 (5 bases). The germline V gene has CDR1 MNHEY and CDR2 SMNVEV (reference sequence). The CDR3 covers 14 residues. The V end lost 0 bases, the J end lost 6 bases, and 9 bases lay between the germline ends. CDR3 DNA: TGTGCCAGCAGTTTATCTGGGGGTGGTCAGCCCCAGCATTTT. Translation: CASSLSGGGQPQHF.

The genes are TRBV19 and TRBJ1-2; perhaps TRBD1 as D (6 bases). CDR1 is LNHDA, CDR2 SQIVND, per germline (reference sequence). Trimming removed 4 bases from V and 3 bases from J, with 9 bases in between. The CDR3 runs 13 residues. In nucleotides, the CDR3 is TGTGCCAGTAGTAGGCCAGGGGACTATGGCTACACCTTC. Translation: CASSRPGDYGYTF.

The chain couples TRBV11-2 to TRBJ2-7; 8 bases align to TRBD1. Germline loops: CDR1 SGHAT, CDR2 FQNNGV. V lost 2 bases to trimming and J lost 7 bases; unmatched junction nucleotides: 22. The CDR3 has 19 amino acids. CDR3 residues: CASSLRTGNEGGTHQEQYF. The CDR3 nucleotides are TGTGCCAGCAGCTTAAGGACAGGGAACGAGGGGGGCACACACCAGGAGCAGTACTTC.

The CDR3 nucleotides read TGCAGTGCTAGATCAGACAGGGAGTATGGCTACACCTTC. Residues: CSARSDREYGYTF. V usage is TRBV20-1 and J usage is TRBJ1-2, with TRBD1 matching 7 bases. V lost 2 bases and J lost 5; bases outside the gene matches: 5. The CDR3 extends over 13 amino acids. The germline gives CDR1 DFQATT, CDR2 SNEGSKA (reference sequence).

The chain employs TRBV11-2 and TRBJ1-1; D ambiguous. Germline V gene sequence: CDR1 SGHAT, CDR2 FQNNGV. There are 16 residues in the CDR3. V was clipped by 1 base and J by 3 bases, with 15 bases between them. CDR3 bases: TGTGCCAGCAGCTTAGGTTTAGGTGGCTGGGACACTGAAGCTTTCTTT. Its translation: CASSLGLGGWDTEAFF.

The chain links TRBV5-1 to TRBJ1-6, with no clear D. Trimming stripped 0 bases from V and 3 bases from J, with 1 base between. The germline V gene encodes CDR1 SGHRS and CDR2 YFSETQ. This CDR3 region has 13 residues. CDR3 coding DNA: TGCGCCAGCAGCTTGGACTATAATTCACCCCTCCACTTT. Residues: CASSLDYNSPLHF.

A single count supports this clonotype. The chain recombines TRBV28 with TRBJ2-7; D gene ambiguous. The V end lost 6 bases, the J end lost 1 base, and 19 bases lay between the germline ends. Per the germline V gene, CDR1 is MDHEN and CDR2 is SYDVKM. The CDR3 sequence is 16 residues long. CDR3 protein: CASSSTQAMGSYEQYF. As DNA, the CDR3 is TGTGCCAGCAGCTCTACCCAGGCTATGGGATCCTACGAGCAGTACTTC. The variable domain in full, completed from reference TRBV28 and TRBJ2-7, reads DVKVTQSSRYLVKRTGEKVFLECVQDMDHENMFWYRQDPGLGLRLIYFSYDVKMKEKGDIPEGYSVSREKKERFSLILESASTNQTSMYLCASSSTQAMGSYEQYFGPGTRLTVT.

This clonotype showed up just a few times. The J gene is TRBJ1-2, the V gene TRBV5-1; TRBD1 matches 7 bases. The CDR3 has 14 residues. V lost 0 bases and J lost 5; bases outside the gene matches: 4. CDR1 is SGHRS and CDR2 is YFSETQ in the germline V gene. Written as DNA, the CDR3 is TGCGCCAGCAGCTTGGCCGGGGGACAGTATGGCTACACCTTC. This encodes CASSLAGGQYGYTF.

This clonotype was seen just once. The V and J genes are TRBV7-2 and TRBJ2-3; 8 bases map to TRBD2. This CDR3 region has 17 residues. V was clipped by 2 bases and J by 5 bases; unmatched bases: 12. Per germline, CDR1 SGHTA and CDR2 FQGNSA. CDR3 nucleotide sequence: TGTGCCAGCAGCTTACGGGTCGCGGGGGGCCCGGGAGATACGCAGTATTTT. Translation gives CASSLRVAGGPGDTQYF.